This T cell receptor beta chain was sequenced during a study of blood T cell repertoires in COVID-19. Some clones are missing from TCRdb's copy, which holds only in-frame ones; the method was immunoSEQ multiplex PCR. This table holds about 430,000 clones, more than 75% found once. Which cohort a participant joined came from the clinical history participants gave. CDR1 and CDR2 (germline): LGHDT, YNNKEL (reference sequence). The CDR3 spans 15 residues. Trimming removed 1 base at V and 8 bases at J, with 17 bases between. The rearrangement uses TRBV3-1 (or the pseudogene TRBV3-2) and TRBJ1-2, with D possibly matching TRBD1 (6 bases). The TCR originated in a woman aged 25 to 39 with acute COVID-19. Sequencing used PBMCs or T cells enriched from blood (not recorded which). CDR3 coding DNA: TGTGCCAGCAGCCAAGGGGGACAAACCCTTTCCGGCTACACCTTC. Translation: CASSQGGQTLSGYTF.